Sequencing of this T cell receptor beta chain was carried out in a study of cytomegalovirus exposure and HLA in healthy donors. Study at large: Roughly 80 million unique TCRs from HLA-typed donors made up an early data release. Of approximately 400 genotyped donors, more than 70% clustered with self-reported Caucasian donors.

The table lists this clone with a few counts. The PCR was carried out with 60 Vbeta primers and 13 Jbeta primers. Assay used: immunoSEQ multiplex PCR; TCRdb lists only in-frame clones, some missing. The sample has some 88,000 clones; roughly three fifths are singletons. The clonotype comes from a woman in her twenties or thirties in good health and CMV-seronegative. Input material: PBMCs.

As DNA, the CDR3 is TGTGCCAGCAGCTTGGTAAAGGGGGCCAACGAAAAACTGTTTTTT. It encodes CASSLVKGANEKLFF. The chain uses TRBV7-9 and TRBJ1-4; the match to TRBD1 covers 7 bases. Germline CDR1 is SEHNR and CDR2 is FQNEAQ (reference sequence). This CDR3 has 15 amino acids. J lost 8 bases, V lost 3 bases, and 9 bases had no gene match.